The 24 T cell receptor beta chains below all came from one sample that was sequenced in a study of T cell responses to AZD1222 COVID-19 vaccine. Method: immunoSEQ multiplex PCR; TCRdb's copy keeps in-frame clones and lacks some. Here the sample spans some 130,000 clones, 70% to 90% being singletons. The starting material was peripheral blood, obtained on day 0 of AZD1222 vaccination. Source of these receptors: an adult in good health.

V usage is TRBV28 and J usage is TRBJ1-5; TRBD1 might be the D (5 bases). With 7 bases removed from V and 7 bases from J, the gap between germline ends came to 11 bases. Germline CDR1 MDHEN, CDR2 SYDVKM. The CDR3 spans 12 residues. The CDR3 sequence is CASTGMGQPQHF. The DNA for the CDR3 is TGTGCCAGCACAGGGATGGGACAGCCCCAGCATTTT.

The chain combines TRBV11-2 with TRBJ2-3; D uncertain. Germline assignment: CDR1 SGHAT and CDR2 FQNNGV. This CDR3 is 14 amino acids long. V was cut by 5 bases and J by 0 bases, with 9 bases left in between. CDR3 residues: CASSLYSSTDTQYF. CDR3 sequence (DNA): TGTGCCAGCAGCCTTTATAGTAGCACAGATACGCAGTATTTT.

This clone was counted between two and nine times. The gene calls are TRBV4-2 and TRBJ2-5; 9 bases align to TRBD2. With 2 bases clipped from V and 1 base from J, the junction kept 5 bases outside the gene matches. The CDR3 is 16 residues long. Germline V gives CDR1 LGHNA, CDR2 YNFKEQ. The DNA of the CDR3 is TGTGCCAGCAGCCAAACCGGACTAGCGCTCCAAGAGACCCAGTACTTC. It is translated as CASSQTGLALQETQYF.

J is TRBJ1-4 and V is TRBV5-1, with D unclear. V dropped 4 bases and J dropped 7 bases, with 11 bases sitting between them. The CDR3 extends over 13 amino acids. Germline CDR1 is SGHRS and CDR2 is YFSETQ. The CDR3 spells CASSPEVGEKLFF. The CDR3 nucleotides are TGCGCCAGCAGCCCGGAAGTGGGTGAAAAACTGTTTTTT.

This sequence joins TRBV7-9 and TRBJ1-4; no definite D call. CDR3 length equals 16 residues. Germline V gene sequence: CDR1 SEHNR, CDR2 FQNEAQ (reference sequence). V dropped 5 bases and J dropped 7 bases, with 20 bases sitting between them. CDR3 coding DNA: TGTGCCAGCAGCAAAACAGCGGTCGGTGGCTTTGAAAAACTGTTTTTT. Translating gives CASSKTAVGGFEKLFF.

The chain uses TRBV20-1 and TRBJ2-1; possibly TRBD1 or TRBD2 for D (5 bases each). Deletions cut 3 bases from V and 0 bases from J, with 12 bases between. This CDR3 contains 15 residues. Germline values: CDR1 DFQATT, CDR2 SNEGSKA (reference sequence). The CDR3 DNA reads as TGCAGTGCTAGTGAGGCAGGGAGCTCCTACAATGAGCAGTTCTTC. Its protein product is CSASEAGSSYNEQFF.

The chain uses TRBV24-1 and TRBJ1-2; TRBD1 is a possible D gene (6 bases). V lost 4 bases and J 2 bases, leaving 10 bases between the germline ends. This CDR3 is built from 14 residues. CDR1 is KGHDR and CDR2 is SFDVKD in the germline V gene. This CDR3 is CATSDRTGNYGYTF. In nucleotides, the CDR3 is TGTGCCACCAGTGACCGAACAGGGAACTATGGCTACACCTTC.

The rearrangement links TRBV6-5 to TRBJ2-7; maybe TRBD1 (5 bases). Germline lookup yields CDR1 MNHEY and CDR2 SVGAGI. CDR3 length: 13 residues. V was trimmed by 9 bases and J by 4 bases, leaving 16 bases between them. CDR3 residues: CASTTGPGYEQYF. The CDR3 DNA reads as TGTGCCAGTACTACAGGCCCCGGGTACGAGCAGTACTTC.

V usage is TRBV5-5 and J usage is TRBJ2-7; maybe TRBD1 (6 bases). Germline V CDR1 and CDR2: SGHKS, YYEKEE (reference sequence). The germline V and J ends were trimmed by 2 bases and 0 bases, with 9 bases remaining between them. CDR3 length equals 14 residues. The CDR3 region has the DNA TGTGCCAGCAGCTTTGGACAGAGCTCCTACGAGCAGTACTTC. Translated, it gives CASSFGQSSYEQYF.

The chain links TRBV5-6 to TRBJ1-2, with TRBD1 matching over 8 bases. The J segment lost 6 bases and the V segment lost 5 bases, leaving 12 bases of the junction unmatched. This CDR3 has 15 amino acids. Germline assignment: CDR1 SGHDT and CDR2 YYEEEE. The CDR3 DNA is TGTGCCAGCAGGTCCCGGGACAGGTTTTTTAATGGCTACACCTTC. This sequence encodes CASRSRDRFFNGYTF.

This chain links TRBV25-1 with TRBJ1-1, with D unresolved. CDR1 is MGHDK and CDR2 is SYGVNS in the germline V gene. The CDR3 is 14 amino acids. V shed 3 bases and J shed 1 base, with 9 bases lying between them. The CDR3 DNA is TGTGCCAGCAGTGACCCGGACCCGAACACTGAAGCTTTCTTT. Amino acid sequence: CASSDPDPNTEAFF.

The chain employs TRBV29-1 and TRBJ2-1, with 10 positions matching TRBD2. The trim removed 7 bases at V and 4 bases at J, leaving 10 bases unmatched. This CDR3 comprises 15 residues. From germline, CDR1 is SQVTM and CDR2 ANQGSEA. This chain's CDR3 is CSATSAGGGYNEQFF. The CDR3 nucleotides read TGCAGCGCGACCTCAGCGGGAGGGGGTTACAATGAGCAGTTCTTC.

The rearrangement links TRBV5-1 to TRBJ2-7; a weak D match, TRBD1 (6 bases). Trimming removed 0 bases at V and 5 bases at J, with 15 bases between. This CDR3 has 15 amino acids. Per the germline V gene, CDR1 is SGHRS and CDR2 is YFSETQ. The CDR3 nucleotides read TGCGCCAGCAGCTTGGCCAGGGGAGTAGTCCACGAGCAGTACTTC. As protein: CASSLARGVVHEQYF.

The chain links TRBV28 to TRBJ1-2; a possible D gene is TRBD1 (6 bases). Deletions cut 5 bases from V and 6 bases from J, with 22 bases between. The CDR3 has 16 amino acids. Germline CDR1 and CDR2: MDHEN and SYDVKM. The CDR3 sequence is CASSSFISGAGDGYTF. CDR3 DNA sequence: TGTGCCAGCAGTAGTTTCATCTCTGGGGCAGGGGATGGCTACACCTTC.

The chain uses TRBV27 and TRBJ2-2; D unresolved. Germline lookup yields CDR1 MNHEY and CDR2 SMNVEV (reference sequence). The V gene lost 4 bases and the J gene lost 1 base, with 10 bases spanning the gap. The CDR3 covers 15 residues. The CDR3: CASSYAFLNTGELFF. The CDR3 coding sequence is TGTGCCAGCAGTTATGCTTTTCTGAACACCGGGGAGCTGTTTTTT.

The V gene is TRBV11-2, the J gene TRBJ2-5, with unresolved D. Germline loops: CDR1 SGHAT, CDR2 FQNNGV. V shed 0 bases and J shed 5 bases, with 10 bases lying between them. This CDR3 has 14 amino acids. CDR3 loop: CASSLEYGSETQYF. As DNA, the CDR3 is TGTGCCAGCAGCTTAGAGTACGGGTCCGAGACCCAGTACTTC. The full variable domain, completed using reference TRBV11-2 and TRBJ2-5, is EAGVAQSPRYKIIEKRQSVAFWCNPISGHATLYWYQQILGQGPKLLIQFQNNGVVDDSQLPKDRFSAERLKGVDSTLKIQPAKLEDSAVYLCASSLEYGSETQYFGPGTRLLVL.

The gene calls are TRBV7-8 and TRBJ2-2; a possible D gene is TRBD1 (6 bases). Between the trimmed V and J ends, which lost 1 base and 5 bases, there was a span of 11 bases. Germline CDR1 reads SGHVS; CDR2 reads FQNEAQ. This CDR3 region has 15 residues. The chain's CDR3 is CASSLVRQGTGELFF. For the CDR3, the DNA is TGTGCCAGCAGCTTAGTACGGCAGGGGACCGGGGAGCTGTTTTTT. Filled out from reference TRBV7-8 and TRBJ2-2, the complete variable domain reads GAGVSQSPRYKVAKRGQDVALRCDPISGHVSLFWYQQALGQGPEFLTYFQNEAQLDKSGLPSDRFFAERPEGSVSTLKIQRTQQEDSAVYLCASSLVRQGTGELFFGEGSRLTVL.

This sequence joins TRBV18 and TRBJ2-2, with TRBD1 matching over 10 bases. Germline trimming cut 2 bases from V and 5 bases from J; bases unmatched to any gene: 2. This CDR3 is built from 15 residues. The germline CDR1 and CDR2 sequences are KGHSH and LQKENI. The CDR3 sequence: CASSPGTGETGELFF. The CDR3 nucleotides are TGTGCCAGCTCACCAGGGACAGGGGAAACCGGGGAGCTGTTTTTT.

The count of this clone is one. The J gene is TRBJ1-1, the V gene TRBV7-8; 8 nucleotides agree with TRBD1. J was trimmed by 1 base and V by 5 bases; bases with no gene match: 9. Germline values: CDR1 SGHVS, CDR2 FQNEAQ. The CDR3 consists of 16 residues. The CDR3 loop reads CASSVPPTGANTEAFF. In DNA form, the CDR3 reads TGTGCCAGCAGCGTACCACCGACAGGGGCGAACACTGAAGCTTTCTTT.

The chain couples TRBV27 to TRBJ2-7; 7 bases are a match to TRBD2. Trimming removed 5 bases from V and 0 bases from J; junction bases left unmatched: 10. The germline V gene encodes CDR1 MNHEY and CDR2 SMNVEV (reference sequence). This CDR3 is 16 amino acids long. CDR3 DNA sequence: TGTGCCAGCAGTCCTTGGGGGGGGAGAAGCTCCTACGAGCAGTACTTC. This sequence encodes CASSPWGGRSSYEQYF.

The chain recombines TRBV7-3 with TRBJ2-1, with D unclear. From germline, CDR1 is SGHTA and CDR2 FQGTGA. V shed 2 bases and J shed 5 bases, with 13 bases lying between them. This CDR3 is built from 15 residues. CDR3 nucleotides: TGTGCCAGCAGCTTAGGTTATGGGGAACACAATGAGCAGTTCTTC. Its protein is CASSLGYGEHNEQFF.

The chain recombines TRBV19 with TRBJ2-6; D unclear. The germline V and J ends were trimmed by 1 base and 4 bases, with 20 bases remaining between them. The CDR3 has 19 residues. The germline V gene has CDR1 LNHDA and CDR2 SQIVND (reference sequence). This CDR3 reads CASSIGRRESNLGANVLTF. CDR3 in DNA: TGTGCCAGTAGTATAGGTAGAAGGGAATCCAATCTCGGGGCCAACGTCCTGACTTTC.

The CDR3 coding sequence is TGTGCCAGCGGAGGGCCTCTCAGGGGGGAAGCTTTCTTT. Protein: CASGGPLRGEAFF. This chain joins TRBV28 and TRBJ1-1; 7 bases map to TRBD1. CDR1 is MDHEN, CDR2 SYDVKM, per germline. The J segment lost 8 bases and the V segment lost 8 bases, leaving 11 bases of the junction unmatched. The length of the CDR3 is 13 residues. The full variable domain, its missing parts supplied by reference TRBV28 and TRBJ1-1, is DVKVTQSSRYLVKRTGEKVFLECVQDMDHENMFWYRQDPGLGLRLIYFSYDVKMKEKGDIPEGYSVSREKKERFSLILESASTNQTSMYLCASGGPLRGEAFFGQGTRLTVV.

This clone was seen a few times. CDR3 residues: CASSLPGQEAMSSYEQYF. In DNA, the CDR3 is TGCGCCAGCAGCTTACCCGGACAGGAGGCCATGAGCTCCTACGAGCAGTACTTC. The V call is TRBV5-1, the J call TRBJ2-7, with 7 bases aligning to TRBD1. V shed 2 bases, J shed 0 bases, and the junction held 14 bases outside the gene matches. The CDR3 length is 18 residues. Germline CDR1 reads SGHRS; CDR2 reads YFSETQ.